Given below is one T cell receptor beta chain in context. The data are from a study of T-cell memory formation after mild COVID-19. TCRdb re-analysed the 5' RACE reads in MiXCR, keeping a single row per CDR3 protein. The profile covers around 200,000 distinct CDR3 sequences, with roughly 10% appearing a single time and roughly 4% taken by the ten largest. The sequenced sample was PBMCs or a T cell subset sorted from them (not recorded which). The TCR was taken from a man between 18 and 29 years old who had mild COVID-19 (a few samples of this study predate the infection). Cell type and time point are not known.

CDR3 bases: TGTGCCAGCAGCCTAGCGGACAGGCCCACAGATACGCAGTATTTT. Protein: CASSLADRPTDTQYF. The chain joins TRBV11-2 to TRBJ2-3; D might be TRBD1 or TRBD2, each matching 7 bases. The CDR3 covers 15 residues. Trimming took 5 bases from V and 2 from J, leaving 14 bases between them. Germline loops: CDR1 SGHAT, CDR2 FQNNGV.